Below, 31 T cell receptor beta chains from the same sample are listed, as sequenced in a study of OX40 agonist ivuxolimab in advanced cancers. Assay used: immunoSEQ multiplex PCR; TCRdb lists only in-frame clones, some missing. The data hold about 9,000 clones, with around 72% observed a single time. The sequences come from CD4+ or CD8+ T cells sorted from blood, collected in a trial of the OX40 agonist ivuxolimab. These receptors were collected from an adult with an advanced solid tumor such as melanoma, head and neck, liver or kidney cancer.

The CDR3 loop is CASSPDSNQPQHF. The CDR3 DNA reads as TGTGCCAGCAGCCCGGACAGCAATCAGCCCCAGCATTTT. The chain joins TRBV7-9 to TRBJ1-5; D is uncertain. CDR1 and CDR2 (germline): SEHNR, FQNEAQ (reference sequence). The V end lost 5 bases, the J end lost 1 base, and 6 bases lay between the germline ends. The CDR3 has 13 amino acids.

V is TRBV11-1 and J is TRBJ1-2, with D unresolved. CDR3 size: 13 residues. The V gene lost 3 bases and the J gene lost 4 bases, with 9 bases spanning the gap. The germline CDR1 and CDR2 sequences are SGHAT and FQDESV (reference sequence). CDR3 sequence: CASSFSTAYGYTF. The CDR3 DNA sequence: TGTGCCAGCAGCTTCTCGACGGCCTATGGCTACACCTTC.

The gene calls are TRBV4-1 and TRBJ1-1; the D is unclear. This CDR3 is 14 amino acids long. Germline CDR1 reads MGHRA; CDR2 reads YSYEKL. V lost 0 bases to trimming and J lost 1 base, with 6 bases between them. The CDR3 here is CASSQEAANTEAFF. CDR3 bases: TGCGCCAGCAGCCAAGAAGCAGCGAACACTGAAGCTTTCTTT.

This clone has only one observation. This chain uses TRBV4-1 with TRBJ2-5; D is unclear. The CDR3 sequence is 13 residues long. V dropped 4 bases and J dropped 5 bases, with 11 bases sitting between them. CDR1 is MGHRA, CDR2 YSYEKL, per germline. The CDR3 sequence: CASSPLIAETQYF. The CDR3 bases are TGCGCCAGCAGCCCCTTGATAGCCGAGACCCAGTACTTC.

The chain is built from TRBV5-6 and TRBJ1-1; D unresolved. Germline CDR1 is SGHDT and CDR2 is YYEEEE. This CDR3 is 12 amino acids long. Trimming removed 2 bases from V and 5 bases from J, with 7 bases in between. This chain's CDR3 is CASSFGRTEAFF. DNA for the CDR3: TGTGCCAGCAGCTTCGGCAGGACTGAAGCTTTCTTT.

This clone was observed once. The V and J genes are TRBV30 and TRBJ2-3, with D perhaps TRBD1 (5 bases). Trimming cost V 8 bases and J 7 bases, with 22 bases left between them. Germline values: CDR1 GTSNPN, CDR2 SVGIG (reference sequence). This CDR3 spans 14 amino acids. The CDR3 region is CAQTVVRVLHTQYF. The CDR3 DNA is TGTGCCCAAACTGTCGTCAGGGTCCTTCATACGCAGTATTTT.

By share of the sample, this clone is medium-sized (0.01 to 0.1%). V usage is TRBV6-4 and J usage is TRBJ1-2; perhaps TRBD1 as D (5 bases). The germline gives CDR1 MRHNA, CDR2 SNTAGT. Trimming removed 0 bases from V and 8 bases from J, with 10 bases in between. The CDR3 sequence is 13 residues long. The CDR3 region is CASSDSGVGGYTF. The CDR3 DNA is TGTGCCAGCAGTGACTCAGGGGTCGGGGGCTACACCTTC.

The chain has TRBV14 and TRBJ2-4; possibly TRBD1 or TRBD2 for D (5 bases each). The CDR3 extends over 15 amino acids. V was pared by 5 bases and J by 4 bases, with 15 bases between. Germline lookup yields CDR1 SGHDN and CDR2 FVKESK. CDR3 nucleotide sequence: TGTGCCAGCAGCAATGTGTGGGACGGGAAAAACATTCAGTACTTC. It yields the protein CASSNVWDGKNIQYF.

By share of the sample, this clone is large. The chain employs TRBV9 and TRBJ1-2; D gene uncertain. V was shortened by 3 bases and J by 4 bases, with 10 bases between the two germline ends. The CDR3 is made up of 13 amino acids. The germline V gene has CDR1 SGDLS and CDR2 YYNGEE. Here the CDR3 reads CASSAPPVYGYTF. CDR3 nucleotides: TGTGCCAGCAGCGCCCCCCCAGTCTATGGCTACACCTTC. Filled out from reference TRBV9 and TRBJ1-2, the complete variable domain reads DSGVTQTPKHLITATGQRVTLRCSPRSGDLSVYWYQQSLDQGLQFLIQYYNGEERAKGNILERFSAQQFPDLHSELNLSSLELGDSALYFCASSAPPVYGYTFGSGTRLTVV.

This clone has a single count. The rearrangement links TRBV7-9 to TRBJ1-1, with D unclear. Deletions cut 5 bases from V and 5 bases from J, with 6 bases between. Germline V gene lookup returns CDR1 SEHNR and CDR2 FQNEAQ (reference sequence). CDR3 size: 11 residues. CDR3 protein: CASSRGTEAFF. CDR3 DNA: TGTGCCAGCAGCCGAGGGACTGAAGCTTTCTTT.

Notes on this clone: One junction end does not reproduce the germline sequence, and a read error may be involved. V and J are TRBV2 and TRBJ1-4, with 7 bases fitting TRBD1. There are 15 residues in the CDR3. Looked up from germline, CDR1 is SNHLY and CDR2 is FYNNEI. The CDR3 DNA reads TGTGCCAGCAGTGCCCCCGGGACAGCATATGAACAACTGTTTTTT. Residues: CASSAPGTAYEQLFF.

The V call is TRBV27, the J call TRBJ2-2; TRBD1 is a possible D gene (5 bases). Trimming removed 4 bases at V and 0 bases at J, with 15 bases between. CDR3 size: 17 residues. Per the germline V gene, CDR1 is MNHEY and CDR2 is SMNVEV (reference sequence). DNA for the CDR3: TGTGCCAGCAGTTCCACCGACAGAAACGCGAACACCGGGGAGCTGTTTTTT. As protein: CASSSTDRNANTGELFF.

The chain has TRBV4-2 and TRBJ2-1; D perhaps matches TRBD1 (6 bases). The CDR3 sequence is 14 residues long. V was shortened by 3 bases and J by 7 bases, with 13 bases between the two germline ends. In germline, CDR1 is LGHNA, CDR2 YNFKEQ. The CDR3 bases are TGTGCCAGCAGCCATATGGACAGTCGTAATGAGCAGTTCTTC. Amino acids: CASSHMDSRNEQFF.

This chain joins TRBV5-6 and TRBJ1-4, with 9 bases fitting TRBD1. J lost 8 bases, V lost 2 bases, and 4 bases had no gene match. Germline V gives CDR1 SGHDT, CDR2 YYEEEE. The CDR3 is 14 amino acids. The CDR3 spells CASSFGTGHEKLFF. Here the CDR3 DNA reads TGTGCCAGCAGCTTCGGGACAGGGCACGAAAAACTGTTTTTT.

J is TRBJ2-4 and V is TRBV7-9, with 9 bases that match TRBD1. The junction had 6 bases not matched to a gene; V was cut back by 5 bases and J by 1 base. The CDR3 consists of 16 residues. The germline V gene encodes CDR1 SEHNR and CDR2 FQNEAQ (reference sequence). DNA of the CDR3: TGTGCCAGCAGCCCGGGACAGGGACCGGCCAAAAACATTCAGTACTTC. Residues: CASSPGQGPAKNIQYF.

The V and J genes are TRBV20-1 and TRBJ2-1; no firm D call. The CDR3 loop spans 11 amino acids. Trimming took 2 bases from V and 5 from J, leaving 4 bases between them. Per germline, CDR1 DFQATT and CDR2 SNEGSKA (reference sequence). In DNA, the CDR3 is TGCAGTGCTAGATCTAACAATGAGCAGTTCTTC. It yields the protein CSARSNNEQFF.

The V call is TRBV27, the J call TRBJ1-2; D perhaps matches TRBD1 (6 bases). Germline V gene lookup returns CDR1 MNHEY and CDR2 SMNVEV (reference sequence). V gave up 3 bases and J gave up 3 bases, with 11 bases separating them. The CDR3 is 14 amino acids. DNA for the CDR3: TGTGCCAGCAGTTTCACAGGGTCGGACTATGGCTACACCTTC. Amino acid sequence: CASSFTGSDYGYTF.

This rearrangement joins TRBV10-1 to TRBJ1-2; 9 bases fit TRBD1. Germline V gene sequence: CDR1 WNHNN, CDR2 SYGVQD (reference sequence). V lost 6 bases and J lost 5; bases outside the gene matches: 4. The CDR3 spans 13 residues. For the CDR3, the DNA is TGCGCCAGCAGCCGGGACAGGGCTTATGGCTACACCTTC. This codes for CASSRDRAYGYTF.

The J gene is TRBJ2-3, the V gene TRBV5-1; TRBD2 matches at 7 bases. The CDR3 totals 15 residues. J was trimmed by 4 bases and V by 3 bases; bases with no gene match: 8. Germline assignment: CDR1 SGHRS and CDR2 YFSETQ. The CDR3 nucleotides are TGCGCCAGCAGCTCCAGCGGGGTAGGCGCAGATACGCAGTATTTT. The encoded protein is CASSSSGVGADTQYF.

The rearrangement joins TRBV5-6 to TRBJ2-7, with unresolved D. The CDR3 is 14 residues long. The germline V and J ends were trimmed by 0 bases and 4 bases, with 11 bases remaining between them. The germline V gene has CDR1 SGHDT and CDR2 YYEEEE. The chain's CDR3 is CASSLAISLYEQYF. The CDR3 bases are TGTGCCAGCAGCTTGGCAATCTCCTTGTACGAGCAGTACTTC.

This clone was detected only a few times. V usage is TRBV9 and J usage is TRBJ2-2; no definite D call. Germline-derived CDR1 and CDR2 are SGDLS and YYNGEE. V lost 4 bases and J 5 bases, leaving 9 bases between the germline ends. This CDR3 has 13 residues. CDR3 DNA sequence: TGTGCCAGCAGCCATACTACGACCGGGGAGCTGTTTTTT. Residues: CASSHTTTGELFF.

The genes are TRBV2 and TRBJ2-2; TRBD2 matches 7 bases. The length of the CDR3 is 14 residues. The trim removed 3 bases at V and 7 bases at J, leaving 5 bases unmatched. Germline V CDR1 and CDR2: SNHLY, FYNNEI. CDR3 nucleotides: TGTGCCAGCAGTGATGGCTCGGGGGGCGGGGAGCTGTTTTTT. It translates to CASSDGSGGGELFF.

CDR3 region: CASSAFMDGGELFF. CDR3 coding DNA: TGTGCCAGCTCGGCCTTCATGGACGGCGGGGAGCTGTTTTTT. The chain links TRBV6-1 to TRBJ2-2, with unresolved D. Germline V CDR1 and CDR2: MNHNS, SASEGT. The CDR3 consists of 14 residues. V was cut by 8 bases and J by 7 bases, with 17 bases left in between.

This clone was seen once. This sequence joins TRBV9 and TRBJ1-1; possible D gene TRBD1, 6 bases. The CDR3 contains 14 residues. Germline V gives CDR1 SGDLS, CDR2 YYNGEE. Trimming left V 0 bases short and J 4 bases short, with 10 bases between. As DNA, the CDR3 is TGTGCCAGCAGCGTAGACGGAGGGGGCACTGAAGCTTTCTTT. Translated: CASSVDGGGTEAFF.

This clone turned up a few times. This chain uses TRBV29-1 with TRBJ2-7, with D possibly TRBD2 on 6 matching bases. The ends were cut back, 5 bases at V and 6 bases at J, with 20 bases in the middle. This CDR3 has 14 residues. Germline V gene lookup returns CDR1 SQVTM and CDR2 ANQGSEA. The CDR3 sequence: CSVCCPGLGTEQYF. The DNA of the CDR3 is TGCAGCGTTTGTTGCCCGGGACTGGGCACCGAGCAGTACTTC.

The genes are TRBV25-1 and TRBJ2-1, with TRBD1 matching 8 bases. Trimming at V came to 5 bases and at J to 4 bases, leaving 16 bases not matched to a gene. The CDR3 totals 18 residues. Per germline, CDR1 MGHDK and CDR2 SYGVNS. The CDR3 DNA reads as TGTGCCAGCAGTAAAAGTCGGACAGGGAAGTCCCATTACAATGAGCAGTTCTTC. Protein: CASSKSRTGKSHYNEQFF.

This clone came up once. V and J are TRBV6-5 and TRBJ2-1; TRBD1 agrees at 8 bases. The CDR3 is 15 residues long. The germline gives CDR1 MNHEY, CDR2 SVGAGI. V dropped 6 bases and J dropped 3; count of bases not matched to a gene: 7. The chain's CDR3 is CASSRGTGGYNEQFF. The CDR3 nucleotides are TGTGCCAGCAGCCGGGGTACAGGGGGCTACAATGAGCAGTTCTTC.

V gene TRBV19 combines with J gene TRBJ1-6; weak D call: TRBD1 (5 bases). Germline V lookup: CDR1 LNHDA, CDR2 SQIVND (reference sequence). The CDR3 runs 17 residues. Deletions cut 2 bases from V and 4 bases from J, with 15 bases between. In DNA form, the CDR3 reads TGTGCCAGTAGTATAAGTCCCGGGACGGCTTATAATTCACCCCTCCACTTT. It is translated as CASSISPGTAYNSPLHF.

CDR3 sequence: CASSLETAQNTEAFF. The CDR3 region has the DNA TGTGCCAGCAGCCTCGAAACAGCCCAGAACACTGAAGCTTTCTTT. This rearrangement joins TRBV6-5 to TRBJ1-1; D is ambiguous. Germline V CDR1 and CDR2: MNHEY, SVGAGI. This CDR3 comprises 15 residues. Trimming took 6 bases from V and 1 from J, leaving 15 bases between them.

By share of the sample, this clone is medium-sized. The rearrangement uses TRBV9 and TRBJ1-1, with TRBD1 matching 9 bases. The ends lost 0 bases at V and 5 bases at J; junction bases unmatched: 2. The CDR3 runs to 14 residues. CDR1 and CDR2 from the germline V gene are SGDLS and YYNGEE. CDR3 sequence reads: CASSVGTGETEAFF. The CDR3 nucleotides are TGTGCCAGCAGCGTAGGGACAGGGGAAACTGAAGCTTTCTTT.

This rearrangement joins TRBV6-5 to TRBJ1-1; weak D call: TRBD1 (5 bases). Germline CDR1 MNHEY, CDR2 SVGAGI. The V end lost 2 bases, the J end lost 5 bases, and 15 bases lay between the germline ends. The CDR3 is 15 amino acids. CDR3 nucleotide sequence: TGTGCCAGCAGTTACCCCTGGCAGGGAAGGACTGAAGCTTTCTTT. It codes for CASSYPWQGRTEAFF.